This T cell receptor (beta chain) originates from a study of shared clonotypes between healthy human individuals. General study results and limits: Shared across four donors were around 5% of the naive CD4 clonotypes. As a rule, naive subsets had a larger estimated richness than memory subsets.

Trimming at V came to 1 base and at J to 4 bases, leaving 8 bases not matched to a gene. There are 17 residues in the CDR3. Germline V gene lookup returns CDR1 SGHNT and CDR2 YYREEE (reference sequence). Regarding this clone: As yet, its antigen is unknown.

CD45RO-negative CD8 cells positively selected for CCR7 made up the naive population, which excluded terminally differentiated effector memory CD45RA+ cells. It was at deep level that the assay was run. As processed by the authors: Junction-only sequences without quality scores were provided by ImmunoSEQ, so filtering was different. Assay: immunoSEQ multiplex PCR; the TCRdb copy retains only in-frame clones and omits some. V and J calls and clone size are as listed in that table; D and trimming were resolved from the DNA. The profile shows about 2.1 million clones, just over 90% of them singletons. Sequences were obtained from naive CD8+ T cells from PBMCs. The chain links TRBV5-4 to TRBJ2-5; 12 nucleotides match TRBD2. The clonotype originates from a man between 18 and 29 years old in good health. Some clones in this sample may be carry-over from other donors' samples. CDR3 amino acids: CASSLMASGRARETQYF. CDR3 nucleotides: TGTGCCAGCAGCTTGATGGCTAGCGGGAGGGCCAGAGAGACCCAGTACTTC.